The clone carrying this T cell receptor (beta chain) was found a few times. The antigen is unknown. Assay used: immunoSEQ multiplex PCR; TCRdb lists only in-frame clones, some missing. The sample includes approximately 70,000 clones, 86% seen only once; the top ten take less than 3%. In germline, CDR1 is SGHAT, CDR2 FQDESV (reference sequence). J lost 9 bases, V lost 3 bases, and 8 bases had no gene match. The length of the CDR3 is 15 residues. The entry originates in a study of T cell responses to AZD1222 COVID-19 vaccine. Whole-study context: Pooling of second doses given at about 4 or about 12 weeks was done. Whole-study results and caveats: Repertoire samples came only from after the peak T cell response. Spike was spanned by vaccine-associated CD4 TCRs, which were dominant at 160-218 and 743-854.

The chain is built from TRBV11-1 and TRBJ1-6; 7 bases match TRBD1. This receptor was obtained from an adult in good health. Here the sequenced sample was peripheral blood, taken on day 0 of AZD1222 vaccination. The DNA for the CDR3 is TGTGCCAGCAGCTTGCGACAGGGAATCAGTTCACCCCTCCACTTT. Its protein product is CASSLRQGISSPLHF. The full variable domain, completed using reference TRBV11-1 and TRBJ1-6, is EAEVAQSPRYKITEKSQAVAFWCDPISGHATLYWYRQILGQGPELLVQFQDESVVDDSQLPKDRFSAERLKGVDSTLKIQPAELGDSAMYLCASSLRQGISSPLHFGNGTRLTVT.